The rows below give T cell receptor beta chains drawn from one sample of a study of T cell responses to AZD1222 COVID-19 vaccine. The repertoire was sequenced with immunoSEQ multiplex PCR; TCRdb's copy has only in-frame clones and lacks some. The table records roughly 89,000 clones, around 89% of them present only once. This specimen consisted of peripheral blood, obtained on day 0 of MenACWY control vaccination. The source of these receptors is an adult in good health. Both conserved end residues are part of each CDR3. Fields, in order: J gene, clone size, V gene, D gene, CDR3 protein, CDR3 DNA. A D gene is named only where the DNA matches it firmly. Not every row has a clone size; where given, it reads once, few, many or a size class.

j_call: TRBJ1-5
clone_size: .
v_call: TRBV27
d_call: .
cdr3_aa: CASSPGDSSNQPQHF
cdr3_nt: TGTGCCAGCAGTCCAGGCGACAGTAGCAATCAGCCCCAGCATTTT

j_call: TRBJ1-1
clone_size: .
v_call: TRBV27
d_call: .
cdr3_aa: CASSFDRNTEAFF
cdr3_nt: TGTGCCAGCAGTTTCGACCGGAACACTGAAGCTTTCTTT

j_call: TRBJ2-5
clone_size: .
v_call: TRBV28
d_call: TRBD2
cdr3_aa: CASSLIGSGREGETQYF
cdr3_nt: TGTGCCAGCAGTTTGATAGGTAGCGGGAGAGAAGGAGAGACCCAGTACTTC

j_call: TRBJ1-1
clone_size: .
v_call: TRBV2
d_call: .
cdr3_aa: CASSGDIGTEAFF
cdr3_nt: TGTGCCAGCAGTGGGGACATCGGGACTGAAGCTTTCTTT

j_call: TRBJ2-7
clone_size: .
v_call: TRBV4-2
d_call: TRBD1
cdr3_aa: CASSLGQGASYEQYF
cdr3_nt: TGTGCCAGCAGCCTTGGACAGGGGGCCTCCTACGAGCAGTACTTC

j_call: TRBJ2-5
clone_size: .
v_call: TRBV28
d_call: TRBD2
cdr3_aa: CASSLWGGAQYF
cdr3_nt: TGTGCCAGCAGTTTATGGGGGGGGGCCCAGTACTTC

j_call: TRBJ2-3
clone_size: .
v_call: TRBV25-1
d_call: TRBD2
cdr3_aa: CASLGGEGLTDTQYF
cdr3_nt: TGTGCCAGCTTGGGAGGGGAGGGGCTCACAGATACGCAGTATTTT

j_call: TRBJ1-5
clone_size: .
v_call: TRBV6-5
d_call: .
cdr3_aa: CASAPGFYQPQHF
cdr3_nt: TGTGCCAGCGCCCCCGGGTTCTATCAGCCCCAGCATTTT

j_call: TRBJ2-7
clone_size: .
v_call: TRBV28
d_call: .
cdr3_aa: CASSLLGYEQYF
cdr3_nt: TGTGCCAGCAGTTTATTAGGCTACGAGCAGTACTTC

j_call: TRBJ2-4
clone_size: .
v_call: TRBV19
d_call: TRBD1
cdr3_aa: CASSSPRDRGTKNIQYF
cdr3_nt: TGTGCCAGTAGTTCTCCCCGGGACAGGGGGACCAAAAACATTCAGTACTTC

j_call: TRBJ1-5
clone_size: .
v_call: TRBV19
d_call: .
cdr3_aa: CASSGQTYSNQPQHF
cdr3_nt: TGTGCCAGTAGTGGACAGACATATAGCAATCAGCCCCAGCATTTT

j_call: TRBJ1-2
clone_size: .
v_call: TRBV19
d_call: .
cdr3_aa: CASSTQQGIGGYTF
cdr3_nt: TGTGCCAGTAGTACCCAACAGGGTATCGGCGGCTACACCTTC

j_call: TRBJ1-2
clone_size: .
v_call: TRBV4-3
d_call: .
cdr3_aa: CASSPGAGVHYGYTF
cdr3_nt: TGCGCCAGCAGCCCCGGGGCGGGGGTTCACTATGGCTACACCTTC

j_call: TRBJ2-2
clone_size: .
v_call: TRBV11-2
d_call: TRBD2
cdr3_aa: CASTPNPGGGELFF
cdr3_nt: TGTGCCAGCACCCCCAACCCGGGAGGGGGGGAGCTGTTTTTT

j_call: TRBJ1-5
clone_size: .
v_call: TRBV5-8
d_call: .
cdr3_aa: CASSWVGYSNQPQHF
cdr3_nt: TGTGCCAGCAGCTGGGTCGGTTATAGCAATCAGCCCCAGCATTTT

j_call: TRBJ1-3
clone_size: .
v_call: TRBV2
d_call: .
cdr3_aa: CASSTEASGNTIYF
cdr3_nt: TGTGCCAGCAGTACAGAGGCCTCTGGAAACACCATATATTTT

j_call: TRBJ1-1
clone_size: .
v_call: TRBV28
d_call: .
cdr3_aa: CASSLMGPGEYTEAFF
cdr3_nt: TGTGCCAGCAGTTTAATGGGGCCAGGGGAGTACACTGAAGCTTTCTTT

j_call: TRBJ2-1
clone_size: .
v_call: TRBV11-3
d_call: TRBD2
cdr3_aa: CASSSLAGAYNEQFF
cdr3_nt: TGTGCCAGCAGCTCCCTAGCGGGTGCCTACAATGAGCAGTTCTTC

j_call: TRBJ2-1
clone_size: few
v_call: TRBV28
d_call: .
cdr3_aa: CASRPLNFYNEQFF
cdr3_nt: TGTGCCAGCAGACCTCTTAACTTCTACAATGAGCAGTTCTTC

j_call: TRBJ2-3
clone_size: .
v_call: TRBV19
d_call: .
cdr3_aa: CASSMGEELTDTQYF
cdr3_nt: TGTGCCAGTAGTATGGGGGAAGAACTCACAGATACGCAGTATTTT

j_call: TRBJ2-2
clone_size: .
v_call: TRBV7-9
d_call: TRBD2
cdr3_aa: CASSPQRGSGSSNTGELFF
cdr3_nt: TGTGCCAGCAGCCCGCAGCGAGGTAGCGGGAGTTCGAACACCGGGGAGCTGTTTTTT

j_call: TRBJ2-5
clone_size: .
v_call: TRBV20-1
d_call: TRBD2
cdr3_aa: CSAGGEETQYF
cdr3_nt: TGCAGTGCTGGGGGGGAAGAGACCCAGTACTTC

j_call: TRBJ1-1
clone_size: .
v_call: TRBV29-1
d_call: TRBD1
cdr3_aa: CSVGGTGNMNTEAFF
cdr3_nt: TGCAGCGTTGGAGGGACAGGAAATATGAACACTGAAGCTTTCTTT

j_call: TRBJ1-1
clone_size: .
v_call: TRBV10-3
d_call: .
cdr3_aa: CAISELMSEAFF
cdr3_nt: TGTGCCATCAGTGAGTTGATGTCTGAAGCTTTCTTT

j_call: TRBJ2-7
clone_size: .
v_call: TRBV9
d_call: TRBD2
cdr3_aa: CASSDGTSGNEQYF
cdr3_nt: TGTGCCAGCAGCGACGGGACTAGCGGGAACGAGCAGTACTTC

j_call: TRBJ1-5
clone_size: .
v_call: TRBV9
d_call: .
cdr3_aa: CASSERGHLNQPQHF
cdr3_nt: TGTGCCAGCAGCGAGCGGGGACACCTTAATCAGCCCCAGCATTTT

j_call: TRBJ2-6
clone_size: .
v_call: TRBV30
d_call: .
cdr3_aa: CAWSVGHSGANVLTF
cdr3_nt: TGTGCCTGGAGTGTAGGGCACTCTGGGGCCAACGTCCTGACTTTC

j_call: TRBJ1-2
clone_size: .
v_call: TRBV9
d_call: .
cdr3_aa: CASTPGHPNYGYTF
cdr3_nt: TGTGCCAGCACCCCGGGACATCCAAACTATGGCTACACCTTC

j_call: TRBJ1-5
clone_size: .
v_call: TRBV15
d_call: .
cdr3_aa: CATSTPNQPQHF
cdr3_nt: TGTGCCACCAGCACCCCAAATCAGCCCCAGCATTTT

j_call: TRBJ1-1
clone_size: .
v_call: TRBV5-1
d_call: TRBD1
cdr3_aa: CASSLATGTTEAFF
cdr3_nt: TGCGCCAGCAGCTTGGCGACAGGGACCACTGAAGCTTTCTTT

j_call: TRBJ2-7
clone_size: .
v_call: TRBV14
d_call: .
cdr3_aa: CASSQVSSYEQYF
cdr3_nt: TGTGCCAGCAGCCAAGTTTCCAGCTACGAGCAGTACTTC